These T cell receptor beta chains were read from a single sample in a study of T cells in localized non-small cell lung cancer. Data came from immunoSEQ multiplex PCR; TCRdb stores just in-frame clones and leaves some out. There are tens of thousands of clones in the sample; around 87% occur only once, and about 6.4% lies in the top ten. The sequences come from peripheral blood, collected before any cancer treatment. Receptor source: a man aged 40 to 70 with stage I lung adenocarcinoma. Each CDR3 is given with its conserved first and last residue. Fields, in order: V gene, CDR3 protein.

V gene: TRBV15; CDR3 protein: CATSREGSGRAGELFF
V gene: TRBV16; CDR3 protein: CASSQSSGSGYTF
V gene: TRBV28; CDR3 protein: CASTSLRLRGIGYF
V gene: TRBV7-2; CDR3 protein: CASSPPGSYEQYF
V gene: TRBV5-6; CDR3 protein: CASSPYMSGTYEQYF
V gene: TRBV7-3; CDR3 protein: CASSLTGVTRTGWSTEAFF
V gene: TRBV29-1; CDR3 protein: CSVRTGGVRGYTF
V gene: TRBV7-9; CDR3 protein: CASSSPDSTDTQYF
V gene: TRBV9; CDR3 protein: CASRAAGTGGYGYTF
V gene: TRBV4-2; CDR3 protein: CASSQSIGGSGETQYF
V gene: TRBV11-2; CDR3 protein: CASSLGAGVGEQFF
V gene: TRBV10-3; CDR3 protein: CAITGGLVYGYTF
V gene: TRBV10-3; CDR3 protein: CAISEFTGGVTGELFF
V gene: TRBV12-5; CDR3 protein: CASGRSTDTQYF
V gene: TRBV5-1; CDR3 protein: CASSSFDGNTEAFF
V gene: TRBV28; CDR3 protein: CASSLGGGTYEQYF
V gene: TRBV10-3; CDR3 protein: CAISESVKETQYF
V gene: TRBV2; CDR3 protein: CASTRDRGREKLFF
V gene: TRBV5-1; CDR3 protein: CASSLQEETQYF
V gene: TRBV28; CDR3 protein: CASKTGTGWNQPQHF
V gene: TRBV7-9; CDR3 protein: CASSRRETYEQYF
V gene: TRBV7-2; CDR3 protein: CASSFGLAFEQYF
V gene: TRBV7-8; CDR3 protein: CASSSPGQVVTYEQYF
V gene: TRBV30; CDR3 protein: CAWSVASTYEQYF
V gene: TRBV6-6; CDR3 protein: CASSYTYDSNYGYTF
V gene: TRBV5-8; CDR3 protein: CASPNPPGLAGRSYNEQFF
V gene: TRBV4-3; CDR3 protein: CASSQVLEVGELFF
V gene: TRBV19; CDR3 protein: CASSIDHLNTEAFF
V gene: TRBV19; CDR3 protein: CASRGQSNTEAFF
V gene: TRBV19; CDR3 protein: CASSQQGSGANVLTF
V gene: TRBV28; CDR3 protein: CASSSPRGVGETQYF
V gene: TRBV7-2; CDR3 protein: CASKKWGETQFF
V gene: TRBV4-1; CDR3 protein: CASSQDELAAGGTQYF
V gene: TRBV2; CDR3 protein: CASNVAGRDTQYF
V gene: TRBV28; CDR3 protein: CASSRGLNTEAFF
V gene: TRBV19; CDR3 protein: CASSARQGPYEQYF
V gene: TRBV7-8; CDR3 protein: CASSSWGEPSNEQFF
V gene: TRBV10-3; CDR3 protein: CARRDRETDTQYF